The next 18 T cell receptor beta chains were all read from a single sample in a study of tumor-infiltrating lymphocytes in primary liver carcinoma. The researchers produced TCR beta cDNA from about 510 ng total RNA with a constant-region primer. The TCR beta library was amplified through three nested multiplex PCR rounds in a modified ARM-PCR procedure. TRBV1-TRBV30 forward primers paired with a C-beta reverse primer drove the first two PCR rounds, approximately 11 cycles each. Each CDR3 protein is one row after TCRdb ran MiXCR on the multiplex PCR reads. Of fewer than 400,000 distinct CDR3 sequences detected, roughly two thirds appear once; the ten largest clones hold roughly 9%. RNA was extracted from whole blood without cell sorting, alongside germline DNA. Sequencing used peripheral blood. These receptors all come from a man in his forties with primary liver carcinoma and hepatitis B virus infection.

With regard to this clonotype: A junction boundary mismatches the germline segment, possibly from a read error. The chain has TRBV5-6 and TRBJ2-7, with 9 bases fitting TRBD2. CDR3 length: 14 residues. The germline V gene has CDR1 SGHDT and CDR2 YYEEEE. Here the CDR3 reads CASSLAGVGYEQCF. CDR3 nucleotides: TGTGCCAGCAGTTTAGCGGGAGTCGGCTACGAGCAGTGCTTC.

This clonotype was seen repeatedly, ten times or more. The chain uses TRBV5-5 and TRBJ2-3, with TRBD2 matching 8 bases. V shed 0 bases, J shed 5 bases, and the junction held 5 bases outside the gene matches. CDR1 and CDR2 from the germline V gene are SGHKS and YYEKEE (reference sequence). The CDR3 length is 15 residues. The DNA for the CDR3 is TGTGCCAGCAGCTTGGTAGCGGCGGGAGGAGATACGCAGTATTTT. Translation: CASSLVAAGGDTQYF.

With regard to this clonotype: The CDR3 end shows no conserved phenylalanine or tryptophan, and so a read error is likely. The CDR3: CASSLEGNTEAFL. The CDR3 DNA reads TGTGCCAGCAGCTTGGAAGGGAACACTGAAGCTTTCCTT. The chain recombines TRBV5-4 with TRBJ1-1; no firm D call. V shed 0 bases and J shed 1 base, with 4 bases lying between them. Germline V CDR1 and CDR2: SGHNT, YYREEE (reference sequence). CDR3 size: 13 residues.

As to this clonotype: A junction boundary mismatches the germline segment, possibly from a read error. This chain uses TRBV29-1 with TRBJ1-4; 9 positions match TRBD1. This CDR3 is 14 amino acids long. Germline CDR1 and CDR2: SQVTM and ANQGSEA. The CDR3 region is CSVEGTGNNETLFF. The CDR3 DNA reads as TGCAGCGTTGAGGGGACAGGGAACAATGAAACACTGTTTTTC.

Comment on this clonotype: Possible read error: a much larger clone is one base away. CDR3 protein: CSVVGAEGVTTGELYF. DNA for the CDR3: TGCAGCGTTGTGGGGGCCGAAGGAGTGACCACCGGGGAGCTGTATTTT. The chain carries TRBV29-1 and TRBJ2-2; D is possibly TRBD1 (6 bases). Germline values: CDR1 SQVTM, CDR2 ANQGSEA. The CDR3 is made up of 16 amino acids.

Comments on this clonotype: A much larger clone sits a single nucleotide away, making a read error possible. The chain is built from TRBV6-2 or TRBV6-3 and TRBJ1-1, with D possibly TRBD1 on 6 matching bases. Per germline, CDR1 MNHEY and CDR2 SVGEGT. CDR3 size: 12 residues. The DNA of the CDR3 is TGTGCCAGCAGGGACAGCAGGCCTGAAGCTATCTTT. It yields the protein CASRDSRPEAIF.

For this clonotype: Because it lacks the conserved phenylalanine or tryptophan at the end, this CDR3 is likely a read error. The limits of the CDR3 on the DNA are not certain, so only TCRdb's listed CDR3 is given. The rearrangement joins TRBV6-2 or TRBV6-3 to TRBJ1-1. Germline CDR1 is MNHEY and CDR2 is SVGEGT. The CDR3 spans 15 amino acids, including both terminal residues. CDR3 region: CASSRSGEGRTEAFL.

This clonotype has ten or more counts. The chain is built from TRBV6-6 and TRBJ2-7, with 7 bases fitting TRBD2. V shed 2 bases and J 5 bases; nucleotides not matched to a gene: 6. Germline CDR1 MNHNY, CDR2 SVGAGI (reference sequence). The CDR3 loop spans 14 amino acids. The CDR3 nucleotides are TGTGCCAGCAGTTACCGGGGAGGGAACGACGAGCAGTACTTC. Protein: CASSYRGGNDEQYF.

On this clonotype itself: This may stem from a read error, because a much larger clone lies one nucleotide away. Since the CDR3 does not end with the conserved phenylalanine or tryptophan, this likely comes from a read error. V and J are TRBV4-2 and TRBJ1-6, with D possibly TRBD1 on 5 matching bases. V was pared by 4 bases and J by 9 bases, with 19 bases between. The V gene's germline CDR1 is LGHNA and CDR2 YNFKEQ. The CDR3 is 16 amino acids. The CDR3 DNA is TGTGCCAGCAGCCTAAATAATGATGGGGGGAGTTCACCCCTCCACCTT. Its protein is CASSLNNDGGSSPLHL.

On this clonotype itself: A read error may explain this, as a much larger clone is one base away. The chain links TRBV12-3 or TRBV12-4 to TRBJ1-2, with 7 bases fitting TRBD1. This CDR3 is built from 14 residues. J was trimmed by 10 bases and V by 6 bases; bases with no gene match: 14. The CDR3 nucleotides are TGTGCCAGCAGAGCGGACAGGATAAAAAATGACTACACCTTC. Residues: CASRADRIKNDYTF.

The chain has TRBV5-1 and TRBJ2-1; weak D call: TRBD2 (5 bases). The V end was cut by 7 bases, the J end by 0 bases, with 11 bases between. Germline-derived CDR1 and CDR2 are SGHRS and YFSETQ. CDR3 length equals 14 residues. The CDR3 DNA reads TGCGCCAGCTCGGGAAAGCACTCCTACAATGAGCAGTTCTTC. Amino acids: CASSGKHSYNEQFF.

Notes on this clonotype: This sequence may be a read error, since a much larger clone differs from it by one base. J is TRBJ2-7 and V is TRBV29-1; D is ambiguous. Germline V gene sequence: CDR1 SQVTM, CDR2 ANQGSEA. V lost 6 bases to trimming and J lost 9 bases, with 18 bases between them. The CDR3 runs 12 residues. The CDR3 protein is CSVQAVDGGQYF. CDR3 DNA sequence: TGCAGCGTCCAGGCGGTAGACGGTGGGCAGTACTTC.

This clonotype showed up just once. A much larger clonotype is one base distant, so this may be a read error. This rearrangement joins TRBV12-3 or TRBV12-4 to TRBJ2-7, with D possibly TRBD2 on 5 matching bases. With 6 bases removed from V and 4 bases from J, the gap between germline ends came to 16 bases. The CDR3 length is 14 residues. CDR3 region: CASSSTRGPYEQYF. As DNA, the CDR3 is TGTGCCAGCAGCAGCACTAGAGGACCTTACGAGCAGTACTTC.

The sample holds many counts of this clonotype. The rearrangement links TRBV4-2 to TRBJ2-7; D is undetermined. V dropped 0 bases and J dropped 4 bases, with 13 bases sitting between them. Germline V gene lookup returns CDR1 LGHNA and CDR2 YNFKEQ. This CDR3 has 15 amino acids. DNA for the CDR3: TGTGCCAGCAGCCAAGAGCCAGGAAGAGGATACGAGCAGTACTTC. It encodes CASSQEPGRGYEQYF.

Written as DNA, the CDR3 is TGTGCCAGCAGCTACTCGAGCGGGAGAGGAGAGACCCAGTACTTC. This translates into CASSYSSGRGETQYF. This chain joins TRBV5-4 and TRBJ2-5, with 8 nucleotides matching TRBD2. Germline CDR1 SGHNT, CDR2 YYREEE (reference sequence). The J segment lost 4 bases and the V segment lost 3 bases, leaving 8 bases of the junction unmatched. CDR3 length equals 15 residues.

The genes are TRBV6-6 and TRBJ1-2; 11 bases fit TRBD1. This CDR3 spans 15 amino acids. CDR1 MNHNY and CDR2 SVGAGI come from the germline V gene (reference sequence). The V gene end was trimmed by 10 bases and the J gene end by 4 bases; junction bases not matched to a gene: 11. In DNA, the CDR3 is TGTGCCACTTCCGGGTCCGGGACAGGGGGCTATGGCTACACCTTC. This codes for CATSGSGTGGYGYTF.

As for this clonotype: Since no conserved phenylalanine or tryptophan closes the CDR3, a read error is the likely cause. The rearrangement joins TRBV11-2 to TRBJ2-5, with D possibly TRBD2 on 6 matching bases. This CDR3 region has 14 residues. The V gene's germline CDR1 is SGHAT and CDR2 FQNNGV. CDR3: CAGSLVGGTKTQYS. For the CDR3, the DNA is TGTGCCGGCAGCTTAGTAGGAGGGACCAAGACCCAGTACTCC.

The J gene is TRBJ2-7, the V gene TRBV7-8, with TRBD1 matching over 9 bases. With V trimmed by 4 bases and J by 5 bases, 9 bases remained unmatched. Germline CDR1 reads SGHVS; CDR2 reads FQNEAQ. The CDR3 has 15 residues. DNA for the CDR3: TGTGCCAGCAGCTCAGCCATACAGGGGGCCCACGAGCAGTACTTC. It encodes CASSSAIQGAHEQYF.